The text below deals with one T cell receptor (beta chain). Produced via immunoSEQ multiplex PCR; TCRdb's table is partial and in-frame only. Among about 270,000 clones listed, 65% to 90% were seen once. The V and J ends lost 3 bases and 1 base respectively, with 6 bases between them. CDR3 size: 13 residues. Germline assignment: CDR1 GTSNPN and CDR2 SVGIG (reference sequence). This sample was taken from a study of blood T cell repertoires in COVID-19. On the study more broadly: Italy, Spain and the United States were the sources of the convalescent and acute COVID-19 samples.

The sample taken for sequencing was peripheral blood. The chain links TRBV30 to TRBJ2-2, with D hard to call. The TCR was taken from a woman aged 60 to 75 with active or convalescent COVID-19. CDR3 region: CAWRARNTGELFF. The CDR3 DNA follows: TGTGCCTGGAGGGCCAGGAACACCGGGGAGCTGTTTTTT.